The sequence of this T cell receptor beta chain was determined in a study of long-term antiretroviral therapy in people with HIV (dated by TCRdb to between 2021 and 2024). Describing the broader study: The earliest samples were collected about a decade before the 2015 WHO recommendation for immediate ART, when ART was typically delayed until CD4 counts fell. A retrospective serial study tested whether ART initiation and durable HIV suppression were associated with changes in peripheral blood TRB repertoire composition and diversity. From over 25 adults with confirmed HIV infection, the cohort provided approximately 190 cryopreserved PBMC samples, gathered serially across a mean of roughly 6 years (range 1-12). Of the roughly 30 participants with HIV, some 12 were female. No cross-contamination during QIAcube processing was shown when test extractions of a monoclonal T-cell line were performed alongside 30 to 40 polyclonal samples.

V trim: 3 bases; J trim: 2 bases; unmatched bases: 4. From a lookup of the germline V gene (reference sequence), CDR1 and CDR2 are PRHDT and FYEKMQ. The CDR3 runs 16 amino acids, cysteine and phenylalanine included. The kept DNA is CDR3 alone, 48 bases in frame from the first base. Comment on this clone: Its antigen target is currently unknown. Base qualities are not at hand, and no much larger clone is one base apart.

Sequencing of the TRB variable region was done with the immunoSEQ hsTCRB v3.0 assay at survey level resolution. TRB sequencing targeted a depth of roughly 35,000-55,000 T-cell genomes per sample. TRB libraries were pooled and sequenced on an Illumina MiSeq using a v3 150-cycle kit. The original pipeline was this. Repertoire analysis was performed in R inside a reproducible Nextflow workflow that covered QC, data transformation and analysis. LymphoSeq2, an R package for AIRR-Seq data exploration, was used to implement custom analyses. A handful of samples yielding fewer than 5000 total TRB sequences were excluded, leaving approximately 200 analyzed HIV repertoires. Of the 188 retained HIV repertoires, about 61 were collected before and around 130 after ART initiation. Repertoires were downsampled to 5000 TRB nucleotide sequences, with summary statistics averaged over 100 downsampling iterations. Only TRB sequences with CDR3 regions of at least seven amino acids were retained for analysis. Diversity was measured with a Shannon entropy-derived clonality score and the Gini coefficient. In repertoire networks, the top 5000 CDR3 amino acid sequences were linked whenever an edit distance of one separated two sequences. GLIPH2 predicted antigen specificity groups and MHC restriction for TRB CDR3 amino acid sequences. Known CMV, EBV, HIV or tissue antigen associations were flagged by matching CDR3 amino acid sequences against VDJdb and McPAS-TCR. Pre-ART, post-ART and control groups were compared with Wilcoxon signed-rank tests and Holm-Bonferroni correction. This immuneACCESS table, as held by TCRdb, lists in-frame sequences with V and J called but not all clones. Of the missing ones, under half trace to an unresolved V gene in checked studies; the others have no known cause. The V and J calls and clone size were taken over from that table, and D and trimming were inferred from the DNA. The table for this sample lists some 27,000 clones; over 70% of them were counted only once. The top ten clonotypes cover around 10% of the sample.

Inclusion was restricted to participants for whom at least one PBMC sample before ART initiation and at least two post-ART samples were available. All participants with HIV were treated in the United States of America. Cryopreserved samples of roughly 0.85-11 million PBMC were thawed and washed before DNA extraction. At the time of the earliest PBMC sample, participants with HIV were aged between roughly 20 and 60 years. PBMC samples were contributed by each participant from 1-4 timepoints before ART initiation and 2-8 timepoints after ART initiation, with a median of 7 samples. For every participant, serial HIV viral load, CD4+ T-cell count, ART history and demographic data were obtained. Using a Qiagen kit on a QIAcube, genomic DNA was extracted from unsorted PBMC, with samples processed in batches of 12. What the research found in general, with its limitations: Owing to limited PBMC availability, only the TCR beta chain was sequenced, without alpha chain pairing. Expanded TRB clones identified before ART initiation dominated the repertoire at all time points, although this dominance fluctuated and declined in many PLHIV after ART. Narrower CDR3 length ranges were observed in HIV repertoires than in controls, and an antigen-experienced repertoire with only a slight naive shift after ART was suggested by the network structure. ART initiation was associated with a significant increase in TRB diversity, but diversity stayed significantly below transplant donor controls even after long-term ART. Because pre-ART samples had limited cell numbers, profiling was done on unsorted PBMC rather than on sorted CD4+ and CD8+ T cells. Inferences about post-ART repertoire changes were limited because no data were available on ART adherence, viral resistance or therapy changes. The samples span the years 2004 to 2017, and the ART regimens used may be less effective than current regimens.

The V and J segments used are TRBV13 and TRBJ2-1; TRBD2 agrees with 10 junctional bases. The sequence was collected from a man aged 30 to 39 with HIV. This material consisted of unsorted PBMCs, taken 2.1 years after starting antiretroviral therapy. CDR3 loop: CASSFLTSGPYNEQFF. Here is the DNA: TGTGCCAGCAGCTTCTTGACTAGCGGGCCCTACAATGAGCAGTTCTTC.